The sequence of this T cell receptor beta chain was determined in a study of identical twins. Study-wide points: Insertions were fewer in abundant cord blood beta clonotypes, whereas memory repertoires showed none of this pattern. It was out-of-frame TCR alpha sharing in monozygotic twins that models underestimated. An excess of low generation probability was shown by twin-shared out-of-frame alpha sequences.

Template switching added a universal primer site, and cDNA bore unique molecular identifiers. TCRdb itself ran the 5' RACE reads through MiXCR, one entry per CDR3 protein. The sample lists some 1,600,000 distinct CDR3 sequences; more than 30% were seen once. Regarding this clonotype: Antigen unknown.

V lost 2 bases to trimming and J lost 4 bases; unmatched junction nucleotides: 9. The CDR3 is made up of 17 amino acids. Per germline, CDR1 ENHRY and CDR2 SYGVKD. The sample taken for sequencing was cord blood. The source of this sequence is a newborn girl in good health. The chain uses TRBV10-3 and TRBJ2-1, with TRBD2 matching 9 bases. DNA of the CDR3: TGTGCCATCAGTGAGGCGTCTAGCGGGATCCTTTACAATGAGCAGTTCTTC. This translates into CAISEASSGILYNEQFF.